This T cell receptor beta chain stems from a study of T cell responses to AZD1222 COVID-19 vaccine. Study conclusions and caveats: White British people made up most donors, females outnumbered males, and clonal diversity was possibly underestimated. There were repertoire samples only from the period after the peak T cell response. Among those given AZD1222, only five or six were seropositive at baseline.

CDR3 length equals 15 residues. CDR1 is SEHNR, CDR2 FQNEAQ, per germline (reference sequence). J gave up 10 bases and V 4 bases, and 9 bases lay outside the gene matches. Details on this clone: Its target is unknown.

Using immunoSEQ multiplex PCR, the repertoire was profiled, and TCRdb retains in-frame clones only, with some absent. The sample consists of tens of thousands of clones, 70% to 85% of them appearing once. This receptor was taken from an adult in good health. The specimen comprised peripheral blood, sampled on day 0 of AZD1222 vaccination. The rearrangement joins TRBV7-9 to TRBJ2-3; 12 bases line up with TRBD2. The CDR3 nucleotides read TGTGCCAGCAGCTCATGGACTAGCGGGATTACAGCGCAGTATTTT. Translation gives CASSSWTSGITAQYF.